A few counts support the clone carrying this T cell receptor beta chain. The data stem from a study of spatial heterogeneity in lung cancer. TCRdb independently ran MiXCR on the 5' RACE reads; one entry per CDR3 protein. The sample has 35,000 to 55,000 distinct CDR3 sequences, about an eighth seen once. Time point here: blood at routine non-recurrence follow-up after resection. The clonotype originates from a male donor with early-stage non-small cell lung cancer. The sample consisted of PBMCs, taken at follow-up.

CDR3 residues: CASSLRGPVGHNEQFF. The CDR3 DNA reads TGTGCCAGCAGTTTGCGGGGGCCCGTGGGGCACAATGAGCAGTTCTTC. This chain joins TRBV27 and TRBJ2-1, with D possibly matching TRBD2 (7 bases). Germline CDR1 reads MNHEY; CDR2 reads SMNVEV (reference sequence). The CDR3 contains 16 residues. Trimming stripped 3 bases from V and 5 bases from J, with 17 bases between.